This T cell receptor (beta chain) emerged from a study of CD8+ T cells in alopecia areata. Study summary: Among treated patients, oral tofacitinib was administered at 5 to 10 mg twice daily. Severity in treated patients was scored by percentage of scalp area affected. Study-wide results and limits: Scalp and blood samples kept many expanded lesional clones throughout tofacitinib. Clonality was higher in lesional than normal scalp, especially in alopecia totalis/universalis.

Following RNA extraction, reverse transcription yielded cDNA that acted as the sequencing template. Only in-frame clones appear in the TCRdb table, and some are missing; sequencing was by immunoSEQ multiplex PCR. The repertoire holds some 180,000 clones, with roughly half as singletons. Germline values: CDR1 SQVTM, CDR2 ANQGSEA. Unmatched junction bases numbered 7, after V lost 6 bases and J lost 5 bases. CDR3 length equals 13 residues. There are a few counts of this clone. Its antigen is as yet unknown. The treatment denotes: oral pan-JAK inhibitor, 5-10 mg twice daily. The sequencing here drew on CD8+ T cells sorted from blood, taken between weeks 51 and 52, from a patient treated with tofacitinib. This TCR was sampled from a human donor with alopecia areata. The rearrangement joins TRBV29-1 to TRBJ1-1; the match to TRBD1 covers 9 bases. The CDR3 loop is CSVDSQGATEAFF. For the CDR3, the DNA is TGCAGCGTCGACTCACAGGGGGCTACTGAAGCTTTCTTT.